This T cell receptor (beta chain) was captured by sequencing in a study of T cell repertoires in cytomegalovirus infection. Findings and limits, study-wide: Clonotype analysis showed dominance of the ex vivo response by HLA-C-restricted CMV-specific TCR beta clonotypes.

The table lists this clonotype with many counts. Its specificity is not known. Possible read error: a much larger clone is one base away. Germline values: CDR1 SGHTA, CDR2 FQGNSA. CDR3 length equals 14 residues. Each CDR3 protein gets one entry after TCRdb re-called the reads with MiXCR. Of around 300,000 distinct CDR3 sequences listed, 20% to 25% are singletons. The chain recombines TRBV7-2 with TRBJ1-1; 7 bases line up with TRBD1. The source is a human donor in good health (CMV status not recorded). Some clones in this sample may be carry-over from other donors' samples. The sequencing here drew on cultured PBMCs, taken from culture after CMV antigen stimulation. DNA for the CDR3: TGTGCCAACAGCCAACGACAGGGTTGGACTGAAGCTTTCTTT. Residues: CANSQRQGWTEAFF. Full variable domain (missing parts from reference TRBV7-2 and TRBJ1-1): GAGVSQSPSNKVTEKGKDVELRCDPISGHTALYWYRQSLGQGLEFLIYFQGNSAPDKSGLPSDRFSAERTGGSVSTLTIQRTQQEDSAVYLCANSQRQGWTEAFFGQGTRLTVV.